Each of the 3 T cell receptor beta chains below was sequenced from the same sample in a study of vaccination and CD4 T cells after COVID-19. Cultured CD4+ T cell DNA underwent sequencing with the Oncomine TCR Beta short-read assay. TCRdb itself ran the PCR reads through MiXCR, one entry per CDR3 protein. This table has about 19,000 distinct CDR3 sequences, approximately 30% appearing once. The antigens for these receptors are not known. Treatment given: approximately nine-day PBMC culture with coronavirus spike peptide pools or control peptides (ViraFEST assay). The sample taken for sequencing was cultured CD4+ T cells from blood. The receptors were sampled from a human donor with COVID-19.

This clonotype was recorded a few times. The chain is built from TRBV27 and TRBJ2-2, with D maybe TRBD1 (5 bases). This CDR3 is built from 13 residues. Between the trimmed V and J ends, which lost 1 base and 6 bases, there was a span of 6 bases. Germline V lookup: CDR1 MNHEY, CDR2 SMNVEV (reference sequence). The CDR3 protein is CASSLWGPGELFF. CDR3 DNA sequence: TGTGCCAGCAGTTTATGGGGCCCCGGGGAGCTGTTTTTT.

This clonotype was detected a few times. The rearrangement uses TRBV6-1 and TRBJ1-2; perhaps TRBD1 as D (6 bases). Germline V lookup: CDR1 MNHNS, CDR2 SASEGT. V was pared by 3 bases and J by 7 bases, with 12 bases between. The CDR3 is made up of 13 amino acids. CDR3: CASSDRDTGGYTF. The DNA of the CDR3 is TGTGCCAGCAGTGACAGGGACACGGGTGGCTACACCTTC.

This clonotype is medium-sized within its sample. The rearrangement joins TRBV6-1 to TRBJ2-3; TRBD2 might be the D (7 bases). Trimming took off 3 bases at V and 6 bases at J, with 13 bases between the two ends. CDR3 length: 14 residues. Germline CDR1 is MNHNS and CDR2 is SASEGT. CDR3 amino acids: CASSDTAGADTQYF. In DNA, the CDR3 is TGTGCCAGCAGTGACACGGCGGGGGCGGATACGCAGTATTTT.